Listed here are 18 T cell receptor beta chains from one sample, sequenced in a study of blood T cell repertoires in COVID-19. Using immunoSEQ multiplex PCR, the repertoire was profiled, and TCRdb retains in-frame clones only, with some absent. The sample lists about 270,000 clones; approximately 85% were seen once. The sequenced material came from PBMCs or T cells enriched from blood (not recorded which). Receptor source: a woman in her forties or fifties with acute COVID-19.

This clone appeared a few times. The V and J genes are TRBV19 and TRBJ1-6; D perhaps matches TRBD1 (5 bases). The CDR3 has 13 amino acids. Germline lookup yields CDR1 LNHDA and CDR2 SQIVND (reference sequence). V was trimmed by 3 bases and J by 8 bases, leaving 8 bases between them. The CDR3 DNA is TGTGCCAGTAGTATTGTGACAGATTCACCCCTCCACTTT. It yields the protein CASSIVTDSPLHF.

The rearrangement links TRBV7-2 to TRBJ1-1; 11 bases align to TRBD1. With 5 bases clipped from V and 5 bases from J, the junction kept 13 bases outside the gene matches. The germline V gene has CDR1 SGHTA and CDR2 FQGNSA. This CDR3 has 17 amino acids. This CDR3 reads CASSPIRTGGKGTEAFF. DNA of the CDR3: TGTGCCAGCAGCCCCATCCGGACAGGGGGCAAAGGGACTGAAGCTTTCTTT.

The genes are TRBV7-2 and TRBJ1-1; no firm D call. This CDR3 comprises 12 residues. The germline V gene has CDR1 SGHTA and CDR2 FQGNSA. Deletions cut 5 bases from V and 7 bases from J, with 11 bases between. This CDR3 is CASSPILIEAFF. CDR3 nucleotide sequence: TGTGCCAGCAGCCCTATCCTGATTGAAGCTTTCTTT.

V and J are TRBV4-3 and TRBJ1-4; D perhaps matches TRBD1 (6 bases). The CDR3 has 16 amino acids. CDR1 is LGHNA, CDR2 YSLEER, per germline. The V end was cut by 1 base, the J end by 5 bases, with 14 bases between. CDR3 sequence reads: CASSQVRGLANEKLFF. The CDR3 DNA reads as TGCGCCAGCAGCCAAGTGAGGGGGTTGGCAAATGAAAAACTGTTTTTT.

This sequence joins TRBV3-1 (or the pseudogene TRBV3-2) and TRBJ1-6; TRBD1 is a possible D gene (5 bases). The CDR3 extends over 13 amino acids. The germline gives CDR1 LGHDT, CDR2 YNNKEL (reference sequence). V was pared by 8 bases and J by 7 bases, with 12 bases between. The CDR3 DNA follows: TGTGCCAGCTCCCCCGGGGGGAATTCACCCCTCCACTTT. Translation: CASSPGGNSPLHF.

The chain joins TRBV15 to TRBJ1-1; perhaps TRBD1 as D (6 bases). CDR3 length: 15 residues. V shed 0 bases and J shed 3 bases, with 11 bases lying between them. Germline V gives CDR1 LNHNV, CDR2 YYDKDF (reference sequence). For the CDR3, the DNA is TGTGCCACCAGCAGAGACAGGGGCGGGTACACTGAAGCTTTCTTT. It is translated as CATSRDRGGYTEAFF.

This chain connects TRBV25-1 to TRBJ1-6, with unresolved D. The CDR3 has 13 residues. V was pared by 1 base and J by 7 bases, with 5 bases between. Germline values: CDR1 MGHDK, CDR2 SYGVNS. The CDR3 loop is CASSEFGNSPLHF. CDR3 DNA sequence: TGTGCCAGCAGTGAATTCGGGAATTCACCCCTCCACTTT.

V gene TRBV6-7 combines with J gene TRBJ1-5; a possible D gene is TRBD1 (6 bases). TRBV6-7 falls under the ORF class, with uncertain function. The CDR3 extends over 16 amino acids. V was cut by 7 bases and J by 2 bases, with 18 bases left in between. CDR3 nucleotides: TGTGCCAGCACCCAAGCAGGGGCGCGGGGCAATCAGCCCCAGCATTTT. This codes for CASTQAGARGNQPQHF.

Here the CDR3 DNA reads TGCGCCAGCAGCCAAGCGGGGGACAGGGGGGATAGGACTGAAGCTTTCTTT. Residues: CASSQAGDRGDRTEAFF. V gene TRBV4-1 combines with J gene TRBJ1-1; TRBD1 matches 11 bases. The CDR3 loop spans 17 amino acids. The V gene end was trimmed by 1 base and the J gene end by 5 bases; junction bases not matched to a gene: 9. CDR1 and CDR2 (germline): MGHRA, YSYEKL.

The V call is TRBV6-6, the J call TRBJ2-3, with TRBD1 matching 7 bases. Trimming cost V 5 bases and J 0 bases; bases outside gene matches: 14. This CDR3 comprises 18 residues. CDR1 is MNHNY, CDR2 SVGAGI, per germline (reference sequence). The chain's CDR3 is CASSLFSERGRSTDTQYF. The CDR3 DNA reads as TGTGCCAGCAGTCTTTTCTCGGAGAGGGGGCGAAGCACAGATACGCAGTATTTT.

The chain uses TRBV24-1 and TRBJ1-5, with D possibly matching TRBD1 (6 bases). CDR1 is KGHDR and CDR2 is SFDVKD in the germline V gene. The CDR3 runs to 18 residues. V was pared by 5 bases and J by 0 bases, with 19 bases between. The CDR3 DNA is TGTGCCACCAGTGTCCTTAATCCGACAGGACATAGCAATCAGCCCCAGCATTTT. It is translated as CATSVLNPTGHSNQPQHF.

The chain carries TRBV19 and TRBJ1-5; D uncertain. This CDR3 spans 15 amino acids. The germline V gene has CDR1 LNHDA and CDR2 SQIVND (reference sequence). With 7 bases removed from V and 0 bases from J, the gap between germline ends came to 13 bases. The CDR3 DNA is TGTGCCAGTACCGTCGTGGAGGGTAGCAATCAGCCCCAGCATTTT. It translates to CASTVVEGSNQPQHF.

The V gene is TRBV7-8, the J gene TRBJ2-2; tentative D call: TRBD2 (6 bases). The ends were cut back, 4 bases at V and 4 bases at J, with 13 bases in the middle. This CDR3 region has 15 residues. From germline, CDR1 is SGHVS and CDR2 FQNEAQ. The CDR3 sequence is CASSSPGLTTGELFF. The CDR3 nucleotides read TGTGCCAGCAGCTCTCCGGGACTTACCACCGGGGAGCTGTTTTTT.

The J gene is TRBJ1-2, the V gene TRBV7-9; D is unclear. CDR3 length: 12 residues. CDR1 is SEHNR and CDR2 is FQNEAQ in the germline V gene (reference sequence). V was clipped by 5 bases and J by 6 bases, with 10 bases between them. In DNA form, the CDR3 reads TGTGCCAGCAGCGGAACACAGCATGGCTACACCTTC. Residues: CASSGTQHGYTF.

V gene TRBV7-9 combines with J gene TRBJ1-1; D not certain. The CDR3 is 13 residues long. The germline CDR1 and CDR2 sequences are SEHNR and FQNEAQ (reference sequence). Trimming removed 3 bases from V and 0 bases from J, with 5 bases in between. Here the CDR3 DNA reads TGTGCCAGCAGCTTTCCCATGAACACTGAAGCTTTCTTT. It codes for CASSFPMNTEAFF.

The CDR3 loop reads CASSRDRFRAAEAFF. Written as DNA, the CDR3 is TGTGCCAGCAGTAGGGACAGGTTTCGGGCCGCGGAAGCTTTCTTT. This chain joins TRBV6-5 and TRBJ1-1; TRBD1 matches at 8 bases. The trim removed 5 bases at V and 8 bases at J, leaving 13 bases unmatched. There are 15 residues in the CDR3. Per germline, CDR1 MNHEY and CDR2 SVGAGI.

The chain uses TRBV12-3 or TRBV12-4 and TRBJ2-7, with a weak D call TRBD2 (6 bases). The CDR3 spans 13 residues. Trimming took 2 bases from V and 5 from J, leaving 10 bases between them. The CDR3 spells CASSLPGLNEQYF. The DNA for the CDR3 is TGTGCCAGCAGTTTACCCGGACTAAACGAGCAGTACTTC.

The chain joins TRBV2 to TRBJ1-1; TRBD1 agrees at 9 bases. Per germline, CDR1 SNHLY and CDR2 FYNNEI. V shed 6 bases and J 3 bases; nucleotides not matched to a gene: 11. The length of the CDR3 is 16 residues. CDR3 sequence reads: CASRTGGGRVYTEAFF. As DNA, the CDR3 is TGTGCCAGCAGAACAGGGGGCGGTAGGGTTTACACTGAAGCTTTCTTT.